The text below deals with one TCR beta chain. This record comes from a study of technical replicates of blood from four donors. Germline values: CDR1 MNHEY, CDR2 SVGAGI. Between the trimmed V and J ends, which lost 0 bases and 10 bases, there was a span of 9 bases. There are 13 residues in the CDR3. Clones were read by immunoSEQ multiplex PCR, and TCRdb kept only the in-frame ones, dropping some. The data contain about 86,000 clones, just over 95% of them singletons. The source of this sequence is a human donor in good health. The genes are TRBV6-5 and TRBJ2-2; maybe TRBD2 (5 bases). The material sequenced was T cells isolated from PBMCs. CDR3 in amino acids: CASSYSRAEELFF. The CDR3 nucleotides are TGTGCCAGCAGTTACTCGAGGGCCGAGGAGCTGTTTTTT.